Included here is one T cell receptor beta chain sequence, with context. This sample is drawn from a study of blood T cell repertoires in COVID-19. Libraries were prepared by immunoSEQ multiplex PCR; TCRdb keeps only in-frame clonotypes and omits some of them. The table has some 230,000 clones, approximately 80% seen once. There are 13 residues in the CDR3. Germline loops: CDR1 SGHTA, CDR2 FQGTGA. The V gene lost 3 bases and the J gene lost 6 bases, with 8 bases spanning the gap. The source material was peripheral blood. V is TRBV7-3 and J is TRBJ2-2, with D tentatively TRBD2 (5 bases). The source of this sequence is a woman in her sixties or seventies who had recovered from COVID-19. DNA of the CDR3: TGTGCCAGCAGCTTTTTGGGAGCCGGGGAGCTGTTTTTT. Its translation: CASSFLGAGELFF.